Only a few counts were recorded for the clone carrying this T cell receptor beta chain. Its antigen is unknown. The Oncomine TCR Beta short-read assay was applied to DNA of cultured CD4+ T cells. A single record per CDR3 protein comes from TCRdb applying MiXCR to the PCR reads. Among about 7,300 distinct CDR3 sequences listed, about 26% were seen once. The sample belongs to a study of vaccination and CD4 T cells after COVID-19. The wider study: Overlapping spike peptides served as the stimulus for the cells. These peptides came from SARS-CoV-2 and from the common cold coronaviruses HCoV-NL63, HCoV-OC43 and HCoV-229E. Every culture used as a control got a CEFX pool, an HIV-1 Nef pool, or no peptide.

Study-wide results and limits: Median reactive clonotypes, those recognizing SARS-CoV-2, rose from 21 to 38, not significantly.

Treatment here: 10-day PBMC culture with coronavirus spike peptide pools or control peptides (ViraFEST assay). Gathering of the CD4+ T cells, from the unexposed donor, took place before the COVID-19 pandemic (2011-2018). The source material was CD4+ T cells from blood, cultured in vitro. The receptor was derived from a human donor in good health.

This CDR3 reads CASSEGTREAFF. Written as DNA, the CDR3 is TGTGCCAGCAGTGAGGGTACCAGGGAGGCTTTCTTT. This chain links TRBV2 with TRBJ1-1; perhaps TRBD1 as D (5 bases). The V end lost 3 bases, the J end lost 11 bases, and 13 bases lay between the germline ends. Germline values: CDR1 SNHLY, CDR2 FYNNEI. CDR3 length: 12 amino acids.